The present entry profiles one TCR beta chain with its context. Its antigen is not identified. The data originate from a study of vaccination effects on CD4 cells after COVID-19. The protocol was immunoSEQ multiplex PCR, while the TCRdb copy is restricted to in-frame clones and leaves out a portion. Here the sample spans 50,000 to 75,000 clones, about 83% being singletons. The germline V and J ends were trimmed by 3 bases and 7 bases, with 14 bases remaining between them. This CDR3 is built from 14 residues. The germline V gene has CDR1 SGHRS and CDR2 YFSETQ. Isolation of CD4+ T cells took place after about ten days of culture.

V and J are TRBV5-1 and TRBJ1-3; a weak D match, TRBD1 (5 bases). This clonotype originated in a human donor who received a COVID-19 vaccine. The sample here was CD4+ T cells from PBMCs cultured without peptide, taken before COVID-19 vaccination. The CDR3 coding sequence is TGCGCCAGCAGCTCGGGGACCAATAGTAACACCATATATTTT. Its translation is CASSSGTNSNTIYF.